This TCR beta chain was documented in a study of cytomegalovirus exposure and HLA in healthy donors. There were likely unrecorded immune exposures, though donors were nominally healthy when sampled. The PCR made use of 60 Vbeta and 13 Jbeta primers. Using immunoSEQ multiplex PCR, the repertoire was profiled, and TCRdb retains in-frame clones only, with some absent. The repertoire consists of 150,000 to 200,000 clones, with 70% to 85% occurring once and the leading ten covering around 1.6%. Notes on the study in general: HLA alleles were associated with around 17,000 TCR beta sequences in a later analysis at 0.05 false discovery rate.

A word on this clone: Its target is unknown.

The sample taken for sequencing was PBMCs. The TCR originated in a woman aged 25 to 39 in good health and CMV-seronegative.

The CDR3 bases are TGTGCCATCAGGACGGGACTAGCGGGGTCGATGAATGAGCAGTTCTTC. This translates into CAIRTGLAGSMNEQFF. The chain uses TRBV10-3 and TRBJ2-1, with 13 nucleotides matching TRBD2. In germline, CDR1 is ENHRY, CDR2 SYGVKD. The CDR3 length is 16 residues. Trimming took 6 bases from V and 7 from J; bases not matched to a gene: 9.